The 21 T cell receptor beta chains presented below share a single source sample, sequenced in a study of blood T cells in healthy people across ages. For the second PCR, which ran for about 7 to 12 cycles, a sample-barcoded 5' primer and a J-beta primer mix were used. One entry per CDR3 protein results from TCRdb running MiXCR on the 5' RACE reads. The profile shows roughly 900,000 distinct CDR3 sequences, roughly 43% of them singletons. What was sequenced was blood. These receptors all come from a man aged 30 to 45 in good health.

The chain recombines TRBV19 with TRBJ2-1; D is possibly TRBD1 or TRBD2 (5 bases each). The germline V gene encodes CDR1 LNHDA and CDR2 SQIVND (reference sequence). CDR3 length: 14 amino acids. Trimming took 9 bases from V and 4 from J, leaving 16 bases between them. The CDR3 region is CARARGQGYNEQFF. The CDR3 DNA follows: TGTGCCAGAGCCCGAGGGCAGGGTTACAATGAGCAGTTCTTC.

This clonotype has ten or more counts. The V and J genes are TRBV13 and TRBJ2-3; 14 positions agree with TRBD2. Germline-derived CDR1 and CDR2 are PRHDT and FYEKMQ (reference sequence). V lost 5 bases, J lost 3 bases, and 4 bases stayed unmatched. This CDR3 has 16 residues. The CDR3 bases are TGTGCCAGCAGCCTCAGGACTAGCGGGGGGACAGATACGCAGTATTTT. This translates into CASSLRTSGGTDTQYF.

V and J are TRBV20-1 and TRBJ2-7; D not certain. Germline lookup yields CDR1 DFQATT and CDR2 SNEGSKA (reference sequence). Trimming left V 3 bases short and J 0 bases short, with 15 bases between. The CDR3 has 15 amino acids. For the CDR3, the DNA is TGCAGTGCTAGTGTCTCGACCGGTTTCTCCTACGAGCAGTACTTC. It encodes CSASVSTGFSYEQYF.

This clonotype was counted a few times. The genes are TRBV12-3 or TRBV12-4 and TRBJ2-3; D not resolved. The CDR3 has 14 amino acids. Trimming took 3 bases from V and 5 from J, leaving 12 bases between them. The CDR3 protein is CASSLEVPQDTQYF. The CDR3 nucleotides read TGTGCCAGCAGTTTGGAAGTCCCCCAAGATACGCAGTATTTT.

The chain is built from TRBV29-1 and TRBJ1-4; D is perhaps TRBD1 (6 bases). This CDR3 spans 13 amino acids. The germline V and J ends were trimmed by 4 bases and 7 bases, with 13 bases remaining between them. In germline, CDR1 is SQVTM, CDR2 ANQGSEA. DNA of the CDR3: TGCAGCGTTGCCACAGGGAGGGGTGAAAAACTGTTTTTT. It translates to CSVATGRGEKLFF. Looking up the rest from reference TRBV29-1 and TRBJ1-4 gives the full variable domain: SAVISQKPSRDICQRGTSLTIQCQVDSQVTMMFWYRQQPGQSLTLIATANQGSEATYESGFVIDKFPISRPNLTFSTLTVSNMSPEDSSIYLCSVATGRGEKLFFGSGTQLSVL.

This clonotype was seen more than once but under ten times. This chain uses TRBV12-3 or TRBV12-4 with TRBJ1-5, with D hard to call. The CDR3 loop spans 15 amino acids. V dropped 0 bases and J dropped 1 base, with 7 bases sitting between them. CDR3 coding DNA: TGTGCCAGCAGTTTAGCGGGGAGAAGCAATCAGCCCCAGCATTTT. Residues: CASSLAGRSNQPQHF.

The table lists this clonotype with a few counts. The CDR3, as DNA: TGTGCCAGCAGTTTAGATTCGGGGGGACTCTACGAGCAGTACTTC. Translation: CASSLDSGGLYEQYF. The rearrangement uses TRBV12-3 or TRBV12-4 and TRBJ2-7; 7 nucleotides match TRBD2. The V and J ends lost 1 base and 3 bases, in that order; junction bases with no gene match: 6. The CDR3 runs to 15 residues.

This clonotype was observed a few times. The V and J genes are TRBV7-6 and TRBJ2-1; the D gene is possibly TRBD1 (6 bases). The V and J ends lost 7 bases and 10 bases respectively, with 20 bases between them. The CDR3 extends over 14 amino acids. CDR1 SGHVS and CDR2 FNYEAQ come from the germline V gene. Here the CDR3 reads CASTTGHLQGEQFF. The CDR3 nucleotides are TGTGCCAGCACTACGGGACACCTCCAAGGAGAGCAGTTCTTC.

The table lists this clonotype with a few counts. This chain links TRBV7-2 with TRBJ2-3, with D perhaps matching TRBD1 (5 bases). Germline V gene data show CDR1 as SGHTA and CDR2 as FQGNSA. V gave up 0 bases and J gave up 4 bases, with 11 bases separating them. The CDR3 runs 15 residues. CDR3 in DNA: TGTGCCAGCAGCTTAGCCCCGGTACAGGCAGATACGCAGTATTTT. This encodes CASSLAPVQADTQYF.

The chain couples TRBV4-1 to TRBJ1-2; the D gene is possibly TRBD1 (6 bases). Trimming took off 4 bases at V and 5 bases at J, with 14 bases between the two ends. The CDR3 is 14 residues long. CDR1 and CDR2 from the germline V gene are MGHRA and YSYEKL. CDR3 loop: CASSLRDNPYGYTF. For the CDR3, the DNA is TGCGCCAGCAGCCTCCGGGACAACCCTTATGGCTACACCTTC.

This clonotype was detected only once. The J gene is TRBJ2-1, the V gene TRBV7-9, with a tentative D call TRBD1 (7 bases). CDR3 length equals 15 residues. V was pared by 4 bases and J by 8 bases, with 18 bases between. Germline V gene sequence: CDR1 SEHNR, CDR2 FQNEAQ (reference sequence). As DNA, the CDR3 is TGTGCCAGCAGCTCCGCAGGGGGGAAAGTTCATGAGCAGTTCTTC. It encodes CASSSAGGKVHEQFF.

The V and J genes are TRBV28 and TRBJ1-2, with 8 bases lining up with TRBD1. The CDR3 loop spans 15 amino acids. Trimming at V came to 5 bases and at J to 4 bases, leaving 9 bases not matched to a gene. Germline V lookup: CDR1 MDHEN, CDR2 SYDVKM. The CDR3 coding sequence is TGTGCCAGCAGTGGCCCCAGGGGACAGGTCTATGGCTACACCTTC. It is translated as CASSGPRGQVYGYTF.

This clonotype was picked up a small number of times. This chain joins TRBV4-1 and TRBJ1-6; D is unclear. Trimming cost V 1 base and J 8 bases, with 3 bases left between them. CDR3 length: 12 amino acids. Germline CDR1 MGHRA, CDR2 YSYEKL. CDR3 amino acids: CASSQGYSPLHF. CDR3 bases: TGCGCCAGCAGCCAAGGCTATTCACCCCTCCACTTT.

The CDR3 protein is CSVHPRGANTNYGYTF. CDR3 coding DNA: TGCAGCGTTCACCCCCGTGGGGCCAATACTAACTATGGCTACACCTTC. The chain links TRBV29-1 to TRBJ1-2, with D tentatively TRBD1 (5 bases). Germline V lookup: CDR1 SQVTM, CDR2 ANQGSEA. V shed 5 bases and J shed 0 bases, with 19 bases lying between them. The CDR3 has 16 residues.

This clonotype was found a few times. The CDR3 nucleotides are TGTGCCAGCGGTTCGGGACAGCGAGCCCAAGAGACCCAGTACTTC. It yields the protein CASGSGQRAQETQYF. The chain couples TRBV2 to TRBJ2-5, with 7 positions matching TRBD1. CDR3 length equals 15 residues. Germline assignment: CDR1 SNHLY and CDR2 FYNNEI. V was pared by 8 bases and J by 1 base, with 10 bases of the junction left unmatched.

The chain is built from TRBV20-1 and TRBJ1-4, with D perhaps TRBD1 (5 bases). The CDR3 runs 14 residues. The germline V gene encodes CDR1 DFQATT and CDR2 SNEGSKA (reference sequence). Trimming cost V 6 bases and J 12 bases, with 23 bases left between them. The CDR3 loop is CSAGRDGPMSELFF. In DNA form, the CDR3 reads TGCAGTGCGGGCCGGGACGGACCTATGTCGGAACTGTTTTTT.

The chain couples TRBV7-2 to TRBJ2-5; 8 bases are a match to TRBD1. Germline V gives CDR1 SGHTA, CDR2 FQGNSA. The trim removed 4 bases at V and 4 bases at J, leaving 8 bases unmatched. The CDR3 loop spans 15 amino acids. The CDR3 DNA follows: TGTGCCAGCAGCTCGGACAGGGCCTTGGTAGAGACCCAGTACTTC. Protein: CASSSDRALVETQYF. The full variable domain, rest sourced from reference TRBV7-2 and TRBJ2-5, is GAGVSQSPSNKVTEKGKDVELRCDPISGHTALYWYRQSLGQGLEFLIYFQGNSAPDKSGLPSDRFSAERTGGSVSTLTIQRTQQEDSAVYLCASSSDRALVETQYFGPGTRLLVL.

This chain uses TRBV7-9 with TRBJ1-1, with a weak D call TRBD1 (6 bases). This CDR3 is 12 amino acids long. Germline loops: CDR1 SEHNR, CDR2 FQNEAQ (reference sequence). V was clipped by 7 bases and J by 6 bases, with 12 bases between them. The CDR3 region has the DNA TGTGCCAGCAACCGAGGGGGGTCTGAAGCTTTCTTT. Translation: CASNRGGSEAFF.

CDR3 sequence reads: CASSVRASSYEQYF. The CDR3 nucleotides read TGTGCCAGCAGCGTACGGGCGAGCTCCTACGAGCAGTACTTC. V is TRBV9 and J is TRBJ2-7; D is unclear. CDR1 and CDR2 (germline): SGDLS, YYNGEE. This CDR3 is built from 14 residues. V shed 1 base and J shed 0 bases, with 8 bases lying between them.

V usage is TRBV7-2 and J usage is TRBJ2-1; D is perhaps TRBD1 (6 bases). Trimming pared 5 bases from V and 0 bases from J, leaving 17 bases between. This CDR3 has 17 residues. Looked up from germline, CDR1 is SGHTA and CDR2 is FQGNSA. The DNA for the CDR3 is TGTGCCAGCAGCCGCCGGACAGACATGAGCTCCTACAATGAGCAGTTCTTC. It specifies CASSRRTDMSSYNEQFF.

The chain links TRBV29-1 to TRBJ2-7, with D tentatively TRBD1 or TRBD2 (6 bases each). Germline loops: CDR1 SQVTM, CDR2 ANQGSEA. V was shortened by 8 bases and J by 6 bases, with 17 bases between the two germline ends. The CDR3 is 12 residues long. The CDR3 DNA is TGCAGCTCGGGGGCAGGGTCTGGCGAGCAGTACTTC. Amino acid sequence: CSSGAGSGEQYF.